This is a list of T cell receptor beta chains from one sample in a study of blood T cells in healthy people across ages. MiXCR, applied by TCRdb to the 5' RACE reads, yields one record per CDR3 protein. The data contain approximately 800,000 distinct CDR3 sequences, about 34% of them singletons. Sequenced sample: blood. The receptor set was obtained from a man younger than 35 in good health. Each CDR3 is given with its conserved first and last residue. A D gene is named only where the DNA matches it firmly. Where a row states a size, it is once, few, many or the class of an expanded clone; other rows omit it.

v_gene	j_gene	abundance	d_gene	CDR3nt	CDR3aa
TRBV7-9	TRBJ2-7	few	-	TGTGCCAGCAGCCCCTCGGCAGGTAGATACAATGAGCAGTACTTC	CASSPSAGRYNEQYF
TRBV9	TRBJ1-4	-	-	TGTGCCAGCAGCGTCGAAGGGAGCGGCAGTGAAAAACTGTTTTTT	CASSVEGSGSEKLFF
TRBV4-2	TRBJ2-1	once	TRBD2	TGTGCCAGCAGCCAAGATGGGCTAGCGGACTACAATGAGCAGTTCTTC	CASSQDGLADYNEQFF
TRBV2	TRBJ2-7	few	TRBD1	TGTGCCAGCAGTGTGGGACAGTTCTACTACGAGCAGTACTTC	CASSVGQFYYEQYF
TRBV11-2	TRBJ2-3	few	-	TGTGCCAGCATGGGGGGCAGCCAGCGAGATACGCAGTATTTT	CASMGGSQRDTQYF
TRBV18	TRBJ2-7	-	-	TGTGCCAGCTCACCATCTGAGGGTGTCGACCACGAGCAGTACTTC	CASSPSEGVDHEQYF
TRBV12-3/TRBV12-4	TRBJ1-2	-	-	TGTGCCAGCAGTCAGGTTATCGGGGGAGGTCAGGGTGGCTACACCTTC	CASSQVIGGGQGGYTF
TRBV12-3/TRBV12-4	TRBJ1-5	-	-	TGTGCCAGCAGTTTAGCGGGAGGGGCGGGGGGCAATCAGCCCCAGCATTTT	CASSLAGGAGGNQPQHF
TRBV6-2/TRBV6-3	TRBJ2-1	-	-	TGTGCCAGCAGTTATTGGAGGGGCGGCCGGGATGAGCAGTTCTTC	CASSYWRGGRDEQFF
TRBV11-1	TRBJ2-3	few	TRBD1	TGTGCCAGCAGCCGGACAGGGAGGCGAACAGATACGCAGTATTTT	CASSRTGRRTDTQYF
TRBV5-1	TRBJ1-1	few	TRBD1	TGCGCCAGCAGCGTAAGACAGGGGGCTGCGACTGAAGCTTTCTTT	CASSVRQGAATEAFF
TRBV7-2	TRBJ2-7	-	TRBD2	TGTGCCAGCAGCCCCGGACTAGCGGGGGACCCCTTCTACAATGAGCAGTACTTC	CASSPGLAGDPFYNEQYF
TRBV7-9	TRBJ2-1	-	-	TGTGCCAGCAGCTCTTATCCCCTCTACCTAAATGAGCAGTTCTTC	CASSSYPLYLNEQFF
TRBV12-3/TRBV12-4	TRBJ2-7	few	-	TGTGCCAGCAGTGGGGGACGGTTCAATGAGCAGTACTTC	CASSGGRFNEQYF
TRBV9	TRBJ1-2	few	-	TGTGCCAGCAGCGTAGAGGGACCCTCCTATGGCTACACCTTC	CASSVEGPSYGYTF
TRBV29-1	TRBJ1-4	-	-	TGCAGCGTTGAAAGGGGGGCTGGGGAAAAACTGTTTTTT	CSVERGAGEKLFF
TRBV6-1	TRBJ2-1	many	-	TGTGCCAGCTCACACGGGGGCGCCTACAATGAGCAGTTCTTC	CASSHGGAYNEQFF
TRBV10-3	TRBJ2-4	many	-	TGTGCCATCAGTGAGCAGGGGACAAACATTCAGTACTTC	CAISEQGTNIQYF
TRBV12-3/TRBV12-4	TRBJ1-2	few	-	TGTGCCAGCAGTTCTCAACGGGACGACTATGGCTACACCTTC	CASSSQRDDYGYTF
TRBV7-2	TRBJ1-5	-	-	TGTGCCAGCAGCGTCGGGACGCTTCAGCCCCAGCATTTT	CASSVGTLQPQHF
TRBV7-2	TRBJ2-7	many	-	TGTGCCAGCAGCTTAGCTCGGACAAGCTCCTACGAGCAGTACTTC	CASSLARTSSYEQYF
TRBV9	TRBJ2-4	-	-	TGTGCCAGCAGCTCTCAAGCCGGTGGGGGGTCCAAAAACATTCAGTACTTC	CASSSQAGGGSKNIQYF
TRBV2	TRBJ2-3	-	-	TGTGCCAGCATGGGGGACGCAGGACTCGCCACTAGCACAGATACGCAGTATTTT	CASMGDAGLATSTDTQYF
TRBV20-1	TRBJ1-4	-	TRBD1	TGCAGTGCTTTACCCCGGGACAGCGGCAATGAAAAACTGTTTTTT	CSALPRDSGNEKLFF
TRBV5-1	TRBJ1-2	-	-	TGCGCCAGCAACTCAAAACCAGGGGATCCGGATGGCTACACCTTC	CASNSKPGDPDGYTF
TRBV7-2	TRBJ2-7	many	-	TGTGCCAGCAGCGGTGCACGTCAAAGCTACGAGCAGTACTTC	CASSGARQSYEQYF
TRBV2	TRBJ2-2	-	TRBD1	TGTGCCAGCAGGGGACAGGGGTTCACCGGGGAGCTGTTTTTT	CASRGQGFTGELFF
TRBV6-5	TRBJ1-2	many	TRBD1	TGTGCCAGCAGCTTTCTGAACAGGGGAGGTGGCTACACCTTC	CASSFLNRGGGYTF
TRBV30	TRBJ1-5	-	-	TGTGCCTGGAGTGTAGGCCTAAATAATCAGCCCCAGCATTTT	CAWSVGLNNQPQHF
TRBV5-1	TRBJ2-1	many	TRBD2	TGCGCCAGCAGCTATCAGACTAGCGGCTCCTACAATGAGCAGTTCTTC	CASSYQTSGSYNEQFF
TRBV7-9	TRBJ2-1	few	TRBD2	TGTGCCAGCAGCCCCGATGTTCGACTAGCGGGTGAGCAGTTCTTC	CASSPDVRLAGEQFF
TRBV6-2/TRBV6-3	TRBJ1-2	-	-	TGTGCCAGCACCCAAAAGTACGGCGTCTATGGCTACACCTTC	CASTQKYGVYGYTF
TRBV12-3/TRBV12-4	TRBJ1-1	many	-	TGTGCCAGCAGCCCAGGGTTTCCTGAAGCTTTCTTT	CASSPGFPEAFF
TRBV20-1	TRBJ2-1	many	-	TGCAGTGCTAGCAAACTAGTACATGAGCAGTTCTTC	CSASKLVHEQFF
TRBV2	TRBJ2-5	few	TRBD2	TGTGCCAGCAGTGAATACGGGGGGCTAGCGGGGTCTCAAGAGACCCAGTACTTC	CASSEYGGLAGSQETQYF
TRBV10-3	TRBJ2-7	many	-	TGTGCCATCAGGAGGGACTCCTACGAGCAGTACTTC	CAIRRDSYEQYF
TRBV20-1	TRBJ2-1	few	-	TGCAGTGCTAGAGGCTTCAGGGGGGTTTCCTACAATGAGCAGTTCTTC	CSARGFRGVSYNEQFF
TRBV20-1	TRBJ2-3	few	TRBD2	TGCAGTGCTCTTCCCCGGGCGGGGGTCACAGATACGCAGTATTTT	CSALPRAGVTDTQYF
TRBV4-3	TRBJ2-7	many	-	TGCGCCAGCAGCCAAGATTTGGCAGCTGATACCTACGAGCAGTACTTC	CASSQDLAADTYEQYF